This is a list of T cell receptor beta chains from one sample in a study of shared clonotypes between healthy human individuals. Sequenced by immunoSEQ multiplex PCR; TCRdb stores in-frame clones only, minus some. Counted here are about 750,000 clones, 80% to 95% occurring once; the ten biggest clones make up about 24%. Specimen: naive CD8+ T cells sorted from blood. Receptors originate from a man aged 25-45 years in good health. The CDR3 runs from the conserved cysteine through the conserved F or W. The D gene is left open where the match is weak. Rows give clone size only sometimes, using once, few, many, or a class for an expanded clone.

J gene | clone size | D gene | V gene | CDR3 DNA | CDR3 protein
TRBJ2-7 | once | NA | TRBV4-1 | TGCGCCAGCAGCCAAGAGCGCTACCAAACCTACGAGCAGTACTTC | CASSQERYQTYEQYF
TRBJ2-4 | NA | TRBD2 | TRBV18 | TGTGCCAGCTCACGTCTAGTAGGACTAGCGGGAGAGGGGAACATTCAGTACTTC | CASSRLVGLAGEGNIQYF
TRBJ2-1 | many | TRBD2 | TRBV6-4 | TGTGCCAGCAGTGACGGGACTAGCGGCAATGAGCAGTTCTTC | CASSDGTSGNEQFF
TRBJ2-1 | NA | NA | TRBV7-3 | TGTGCCAGCAGCTTAACTAGGATCAATGAGCAGTTCTTC | CASSLTRINEQFF
TRBJ2-3 | NA | NA | TRBV4-1 | TGCGCCAGCAGCCAAACCGGAGCCCCAGATACGCAGTATTTT | CASSQTGAPDTQYF
TRBJ2-1 | NA | NA | TRBV6-5 | TGTGCCAGCAGTTACTCGAGGACCGCCCAGTACAATGAGCAGTTCTTC | CASSYSRTAQYNEQFF
TRBJ1-1 | NA | NA | TRBV5-1 | TGCGCCAGCAGCTTGGTGGAAGGGGCGAATGAAGCTTTCTTT | CASSLVEGANEAFF
TRBJ1-2 | few | TRBD1 | TRBV10-1 | TGCGCCAGCAGTGAGACTAGGTCCGGGACAGTCTATGGCTACACCTTC | CASSETRSGTVYGYTF
TRBJ1-4 | NA | NA | TRBV19 | TGTGCCAGTCGGGACTTGAAGAATGAAAAACTGTTTTTT | CASRDLKNEKLFF
TRBJ2-1 | NA | TRBD2 | TRBV14 | TGTGCCAGCAGCCAACGAAAGACTAGCGGGAGCGGGAATGAGCAGTTCTTC | CASSQRKTSGSGNEQFF
TRBJ1-2 | NA | NA | TRBV6-1 | TGTGCCAGCAGTGACTGGGGGGCGGGTAACGGCTACACCTTC | CASSDWGAGNGYTF
TRBJ1-1 | NA | TRBD1 | TRBV4-3 | TGCGCCAGCAGCCAAAAGGACAGGGTGGACACTGAAGCTTTCTTT | CASSQKDRVDTEAFF
TRBJ2-2 | once | TRBD2 | TRBV7-9 | TGTGCCAGCAGCGCCCCGACTAGCGGTGACTTCACCGGGGAGCTGTTTTTT | CASSAPTSGDFTGELFF
TRBJ2-7 | NA | TRBD1 | TRBV28 | TGTGCCAGCAGGCCTGGGACAGAGGCCTACGAGCAGTACTTC | CASRPGTEAYEQYF
TRBJ1-4 | NA | NA | TRBV13 | TGTGCCAGCAGCTTAGCCGGGGCAGGGGATGAAAAACTGTTTTTT | CASSLAGAGDEKLFF
TRBJ1-2 | NA | NA | TRBV6-5 | TGTGCCAGCAGTTCCTTCCAGGGCGGACTTGAAGGCTACACCTTC | CASSSFQGGLEGYTF
TRBJ1-1 | NA | NA | TRBV4-1 | TGCGCCAGCAGCCCCAAATACAACACAGGGAACACTGAAGCTTTCTTT | CASSPKYNTGNTEAFF
TRBJ2-5 | once | NA | TRBV7-9 | TGTGCCAGCAGCTTAGGATTATCGGGAGCAGAGACCCAGTACTTC | CASSLGLSGAETQYF
TRBJ1-2 | NA | NA | TRBV27 | TGTGCCAGCAGTTTATCGGCGGGCTATGGCTACACCTTC | CASSLSAGYGYTF
TRBJ2-7 | NA | NA | TRBV29-1 | TGCAGCGTTGAAGGTCCCACCTCCTACGAGCAGTACTTC | CSVEGPTSYEQYF
TRBJ1-3 | NA | NA | TRBV6-5 | TGTGCCAGCAGTTCTTACCCCGAAGGAAACACCATATATTTT | CASSSYPEGNTIYF
TRBJ1-3 | NA | TRBD1 | TRBV7-9 | TGTGCCAGCAGCTTGGGACAGGGCTCTGGAAACACCATATATTTT | CASSLGQGSGNTIYF
TRBJ2-2 | NA | NA | TRBV6-5 | TGTGCCAGCAGTTACGTCGGGGAGCTGTTTTTT | CASSYVGELFF
TRBJ2-7 | NA | TRBD2 | TRBV5-1 | TGCGCCAGCAGCCCCCGTAGATCCAGCGGGAGTCTCCACGAGCAGTACTTC | CASSPRRSSGSLHEQYF
TRBJ2-1 | NA | TRBD1 | TRBV6-1 | TGTGCCAGCAGTGAAAGACAGGGGGCAGTATGGAATGAGCAGTTCTTC | CASSERQGAVWNEQFF
TRBJ2-1 | NA | NA | TRBV18 | TGTGCCAGCTCACCGCGGGTGGTTTCTTCCATCAATGAGCAGTTCTTC | CASSPRVVSSINEQFF
TRBJ2-3 | NA | NA | TRBV14 | TGTGCCAGCAGCCTAGGGACTTTACGTCGGACCACAGATACGCAGTATTTT | CASSLGTLRRTTDTQYF
TRBJ2-7 | NA | NA | TRBV15 | TGTGCCACCAGCTCTTCTTGGGACACGCTCTCCTACGAGCAGTACTTC | CATSSSWDTLSYEQYF
TRBJ1-1 | NA | NA | TRBV7-3 | TGTGCCAGCAGCGCCCAATCATGGGAAAAGAACACTGAAGCTTTCTTT | CASSAQSWEKNTEAFF
TRBJ2-1 | once | NA | TRBV6-6 | TGTGCCAGCAGCCTGACAGTTATTGAGCAGTTCTTC | CASSLTVIEQFF
TRBJ1-4 | NA | TRBD1 | TRBV6-1 | TGTGCCAGCAGTAAGGGACAGGGTCTCGAAAAACTGTTTTTT | CASSKGQGLEKLFF
TRBJ2-5 | NA | NA | TRBV10-2 | TGCGCCAGCAGACTCTCTTGGGAGAGAGTGGAGACCCAGTACTTC | CASRLSWERVETQYF
TRBJ2-7 | NA | NA | TRBV19 | TGTGCCAGTAGTATAGCGGCAGTCTCCTACGAGCAGTACTTC | CASSIAAVSYEQYF
TRBJ2-1 | NA | TRBD1 | TRBV28 | TGTGCCAGCAGTTCGGACAGGGTCAATGAGCAGTTCTTC | CASSSDRVNEQFF
TRBJ2-7 | NA | NA | TRBV5-6 | TGTGCCAGCAGCTCCTTACAGGGAGCGGACTACGAGCAGTACTTC | CASSSLQGADYEQYF
TRBJ2-7 | NA | TRBD1 | TRBV28 | TGTGCCAGCAGTTTAGCTTTGGACAGGGGGCCCGAGCAGTACTTC | CASSLALDRGPEQYF
TRBJ2-7 | NA | TRBD1 | TRBV7-6 | TGTGCCAGCAGCCAGACAGGGGGCGACGAGCAGTACTTC | CASSQTGGDEQYF
TRBJ2-7 | NA | NA | TRBV7-9 | TGTGCCAGCAGCTTAGGCCAGGGACTCTCCTACGAGCAGTACTTC | CASSLGQGLSYEQYF
TRBJ2-1 | NA | TRBD2 | TRBV7-9 | TGTGCCAGCAGCTTAGCCGACGCGGGAGGGCAAAATGAGCAGTTCTTC | CASSLADAGGQNEQFF
TRBJ2-7 | NA | NA | TRBV29-1 | TGCAGCGTTGACAGGGGCGACTCCTACGAGCAGTACTTC | CSVDRGDSYEQYF
TRBJ1-1 | NA | NA | TRBV27 | TGTGCCAGCAGTTTTGGGGTAGGGAACACTGAAGCTTTCTTT | CASSFGVGNTEAFF
TRBJ2-1 | NA | TRBD2 | TRBV5-1 | TGCGCCAGCAGCTTGGCCGTAGCGGGAGTTGGGAATGAGCAGTTCTTC | CASSLAVAGVGNEQFF
TRBJ2-2 | NA | NA | TRBV2 | TGTGCCTCGGAAGGCCCCATTGGACCGAACACCGGGGAGCTGTTTTTT | CASEGPIGPNTGELFF
TRBJ2-2 | NA | TRBD2 | TRBV27 | TGTGCCAGCAGTTCTCTTGGACTAGCGGGAGGCACCGGGGAGCTGTTTTTT | CASSSLGLAGGTGELFF
TRBJ1-2 | NA | NA | TRBV29-1 | TGCAGCGTGTTACATCAGGGCCCTTATGGCTACACCTTC | CSVLHQGPYGYTF
TRBJ2-1 | NA | TRBD2 | TRBV4-1 | TGCGCCAGCAGCCAAGGTTTTCTAGCGGGATCCCTAAATGAGCAGTTCTTC | CASSQGFLAGSLNEQFF
TRBJ1-5 | once | TRBD1 | TRBV5-1 | TGCGCCAGCAGCCTTACAGGGGGCGATCAGCCCCAGCATTTT | CASSLTGGDQPQHF
TRBJ2-3 | NA | NA | TRBV28 | TGTGCCAGCAGTCCCTGGTCTGGGGAAACGACAGATACGCAGTATTTT | CASSPWSGETTDTQYF
TRBJ2-1 | NA | NA | TRBV13 | TGTGCCAGCAGCTTAGGGGGTGGGGCATACAATGAGCAGTTCTTC | CASSLGGGAYNEQFF